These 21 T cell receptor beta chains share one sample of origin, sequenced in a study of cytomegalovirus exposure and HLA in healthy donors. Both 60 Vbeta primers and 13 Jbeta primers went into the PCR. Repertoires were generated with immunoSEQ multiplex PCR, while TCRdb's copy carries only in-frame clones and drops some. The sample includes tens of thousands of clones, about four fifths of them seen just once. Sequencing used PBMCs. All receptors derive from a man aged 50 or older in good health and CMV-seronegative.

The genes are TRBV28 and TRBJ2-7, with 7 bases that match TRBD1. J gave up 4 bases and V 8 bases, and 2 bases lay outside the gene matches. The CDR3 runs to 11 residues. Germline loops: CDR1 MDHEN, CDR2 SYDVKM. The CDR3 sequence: CASQTGYEQYF. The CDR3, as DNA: TGTGCCAGCCAGACAGGGTACGAGCAGTACTTC.

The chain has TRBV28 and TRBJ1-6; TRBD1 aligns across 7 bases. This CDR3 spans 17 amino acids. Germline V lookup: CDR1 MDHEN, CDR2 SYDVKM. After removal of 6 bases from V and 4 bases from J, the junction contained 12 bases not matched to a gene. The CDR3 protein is CASRGTQGGYYNSPLHF. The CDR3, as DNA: TGTGCCAGCAGGGGTACGCAGGGGGGATATTATAATTCACCCCTCCACTTT. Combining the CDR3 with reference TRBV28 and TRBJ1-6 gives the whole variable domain DVKVTQSSRYLVKRTGEKVFLECVQDMDHENMFWYRQDPGLGLRLIYFSYDVKMKEKGDIPEGYSVSREKKERFSLILESASTNQTSMYLCASRGTQGGYYNSPLHFGNGTRLTVT.

CDR3 DNA sequence: TGTGCCAGCAGCACCCCAGGGGGCGGAGGCTACACCTTC. Protein: CASSTPGGGGYTF. The chain recombines TRBV6-5 with TRBJ1-2; the match to TRBD1 covers 8 bases. CDR3 length: 13 amino acids. The germline V gene has CDR1 MNHEY and CDR2 SVGAGI. V lost 6 bases, J lost 8 bases, and 8 bases stayed unmatched.

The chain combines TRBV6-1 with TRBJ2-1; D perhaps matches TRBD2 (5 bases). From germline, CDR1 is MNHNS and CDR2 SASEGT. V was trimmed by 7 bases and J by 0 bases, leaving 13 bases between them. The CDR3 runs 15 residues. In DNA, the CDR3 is TGTGCCAGCATACCCGTCGGGATCTCCTACAATGAGCAGTTCTTC. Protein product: CASIPVGISYNEQFF.

The CDR3 loop is CASSFGGKETQYF. In nucleotides, the CDR3 is TGTGCCAGCAGTTTCGGGGGGAAAGAGACCCAGTACTTC. This chain links TRBV27 with TRBJ2-5; 7 bases fit TRBD2. This CDR3 is built from 13 residues. Germline CDR1 MNHEY, CDR2 SMNVEV (reference sequence). J gave up 3 bases and V 3 bases, and 1 base lay outside the gene matches.

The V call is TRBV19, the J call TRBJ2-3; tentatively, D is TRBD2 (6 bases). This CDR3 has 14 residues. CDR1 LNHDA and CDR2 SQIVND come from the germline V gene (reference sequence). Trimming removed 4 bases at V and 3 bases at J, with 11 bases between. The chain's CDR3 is CASSNRRVTDTQYF. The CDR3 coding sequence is TGTGCCAGTAGTAACCGGAGGGTGACAGATACGCAGTATTTT.

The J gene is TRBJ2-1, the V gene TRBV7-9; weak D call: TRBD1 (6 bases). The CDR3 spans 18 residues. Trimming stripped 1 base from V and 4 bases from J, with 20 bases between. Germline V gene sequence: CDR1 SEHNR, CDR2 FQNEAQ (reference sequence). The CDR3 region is CASSLGLLGGGLYNEQFF. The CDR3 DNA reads TGTGCCAGCAGCTTAGGGTTATTAGGGGGTGGCCTATACAATGAGCAGTTCTTC.

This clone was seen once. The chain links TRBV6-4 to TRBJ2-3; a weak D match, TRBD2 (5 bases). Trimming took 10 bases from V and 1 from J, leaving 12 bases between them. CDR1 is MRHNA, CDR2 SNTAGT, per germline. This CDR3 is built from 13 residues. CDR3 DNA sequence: TGTGCCACGCTTACGGGGTGCACAGATACGCAGTATTTT. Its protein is CATLTGCTDTQYF.

The CDR3 here is CASSPRQGNSNQPQHF. DNA for the CDR3: TGTGCCAGTAGTCCTCGACAGGGGAATAGCAATCAGCCCCAGCATTTT. The rearrangement links TRBV19 to TRBJ1-5; TRBD1 agrees at 8 bases. Unmatched junction bases numbered 6, after V lost 5 bases and J lost 0 bases. Germline loops: CDR1 LNHDA, CDR2 SQIVND (reference sequence). This CDR3 region has 16 residues. The full variable domain, completed using reference TRBV19 and TRBJ1-5, is DGGITQSPKYLFRKEGQNVTLSCEQNLNHDAMYWYRQDPGQGLRLIYYSQIVNDFQKGDIAEGYSVSREKKESFPLTVTSAQKNPTAFYLCASSPRQGNSNQPQHFGDGTRLSIL.

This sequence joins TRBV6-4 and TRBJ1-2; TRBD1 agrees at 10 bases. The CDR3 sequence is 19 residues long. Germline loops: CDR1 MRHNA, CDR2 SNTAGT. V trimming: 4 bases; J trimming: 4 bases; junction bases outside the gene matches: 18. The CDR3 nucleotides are TGTGCCAGCAGTGCCTACGGGACGCTGGACAGGGGGTCGATCTATGGCTACACCTTC. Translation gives CASSAYGTLDRGSIYGYTF.

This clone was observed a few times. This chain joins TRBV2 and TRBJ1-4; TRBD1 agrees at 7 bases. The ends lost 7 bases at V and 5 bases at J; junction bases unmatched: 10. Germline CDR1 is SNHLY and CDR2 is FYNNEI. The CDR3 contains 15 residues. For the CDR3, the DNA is TGTGCCAGCACCCGACAGGGAGGACTAAATGAAAAACTGTTTTTT. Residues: CASTRQGGLNEKLFF.

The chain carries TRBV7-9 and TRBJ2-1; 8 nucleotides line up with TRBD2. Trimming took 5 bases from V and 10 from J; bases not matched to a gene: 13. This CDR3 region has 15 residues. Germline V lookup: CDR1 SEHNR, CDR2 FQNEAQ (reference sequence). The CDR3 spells CASSPITGLVGEQFF. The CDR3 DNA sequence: TGTGCCAGCAGCCCCATCACGGGACTAGTGGGGGAGCAGTTCTTC.

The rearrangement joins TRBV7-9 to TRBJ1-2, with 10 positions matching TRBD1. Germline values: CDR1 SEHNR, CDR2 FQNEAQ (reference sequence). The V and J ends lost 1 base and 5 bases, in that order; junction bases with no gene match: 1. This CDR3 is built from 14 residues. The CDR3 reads CASSLGDRGYGYTF. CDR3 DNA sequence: TGTGCCAGCAGCTTAGGGGACAGGGGATATGGCTACACCTTC.

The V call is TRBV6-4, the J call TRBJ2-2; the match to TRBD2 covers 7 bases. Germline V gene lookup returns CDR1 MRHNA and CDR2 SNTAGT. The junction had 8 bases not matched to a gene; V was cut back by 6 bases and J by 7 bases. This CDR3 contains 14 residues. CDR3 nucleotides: TGTGCCAGCAGCCCCGGACTAGGCGACGGGGAGCTGTTTTTT. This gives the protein CASSPGLGDGELFF.

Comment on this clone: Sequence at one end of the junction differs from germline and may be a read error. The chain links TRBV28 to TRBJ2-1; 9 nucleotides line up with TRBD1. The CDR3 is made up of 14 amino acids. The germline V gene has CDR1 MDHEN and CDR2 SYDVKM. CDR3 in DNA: TGTGCCAGCAGTGCCCCGGGACAGGGATTGGGATTCGTCTTC. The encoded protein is CASSAPGQGLGFVF.

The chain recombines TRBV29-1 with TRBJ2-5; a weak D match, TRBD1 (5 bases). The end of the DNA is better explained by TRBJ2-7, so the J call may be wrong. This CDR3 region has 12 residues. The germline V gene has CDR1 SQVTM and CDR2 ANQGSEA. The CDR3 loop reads CSVERRDYEQYF. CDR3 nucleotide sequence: TGCAGCGTTGAGCGCAGGGACTACGAGCAGTACTTC.

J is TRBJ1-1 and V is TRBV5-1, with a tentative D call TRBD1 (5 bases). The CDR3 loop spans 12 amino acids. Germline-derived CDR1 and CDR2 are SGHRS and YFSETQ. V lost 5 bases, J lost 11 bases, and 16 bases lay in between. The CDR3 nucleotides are TGCGCCAGCAGTGAAATGGGGCAGACGGCTTTCTTT. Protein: CASSEMGQTAFF.

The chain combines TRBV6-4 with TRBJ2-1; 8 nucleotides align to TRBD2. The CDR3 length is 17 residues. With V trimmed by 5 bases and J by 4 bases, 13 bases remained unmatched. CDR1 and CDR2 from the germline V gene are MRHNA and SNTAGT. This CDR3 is CASSLSKTSGGYNEQFF. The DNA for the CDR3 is TGTGCCAGCAGTCTTTCTAAAACTAGCGGCGGTTACAATGAGCAGTTCTTC.

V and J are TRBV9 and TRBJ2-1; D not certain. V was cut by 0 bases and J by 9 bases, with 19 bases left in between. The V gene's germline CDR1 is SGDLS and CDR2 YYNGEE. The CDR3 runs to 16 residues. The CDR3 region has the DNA TGTGCCAGCAGCGTAGCGGCTACCGAGGCCTATAGTGAGCAGTTCTTC. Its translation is CASSVAATEAYSEQFF.

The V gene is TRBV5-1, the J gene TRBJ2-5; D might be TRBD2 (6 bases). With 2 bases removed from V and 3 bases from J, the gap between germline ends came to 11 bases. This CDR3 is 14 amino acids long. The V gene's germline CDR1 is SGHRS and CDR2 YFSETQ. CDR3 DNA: TGCGCCAGCAGCTTTCCTTGGGGGGAAGAGACCCAGTACTTC. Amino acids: CASSFPWGEETQYF.

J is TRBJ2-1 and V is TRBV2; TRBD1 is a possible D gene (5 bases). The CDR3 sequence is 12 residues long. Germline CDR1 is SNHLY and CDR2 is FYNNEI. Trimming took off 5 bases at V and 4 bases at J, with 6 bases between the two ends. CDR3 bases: TGTGCCAGCAGTCCAGGGTACAATGAGCAGTTCTTC. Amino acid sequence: CASSPGYNEQFF. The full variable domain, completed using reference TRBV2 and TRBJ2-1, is EPEVTQTPSHQVTQMGQEVILRCVPISNHLYFYWYRQILGQKVEFLVSFYNNEISEKSEIFDDQFSVERPDGSNFTLKIRSTKLEDSAMYFCASSPGYNEQFFGPGTRLTVL.